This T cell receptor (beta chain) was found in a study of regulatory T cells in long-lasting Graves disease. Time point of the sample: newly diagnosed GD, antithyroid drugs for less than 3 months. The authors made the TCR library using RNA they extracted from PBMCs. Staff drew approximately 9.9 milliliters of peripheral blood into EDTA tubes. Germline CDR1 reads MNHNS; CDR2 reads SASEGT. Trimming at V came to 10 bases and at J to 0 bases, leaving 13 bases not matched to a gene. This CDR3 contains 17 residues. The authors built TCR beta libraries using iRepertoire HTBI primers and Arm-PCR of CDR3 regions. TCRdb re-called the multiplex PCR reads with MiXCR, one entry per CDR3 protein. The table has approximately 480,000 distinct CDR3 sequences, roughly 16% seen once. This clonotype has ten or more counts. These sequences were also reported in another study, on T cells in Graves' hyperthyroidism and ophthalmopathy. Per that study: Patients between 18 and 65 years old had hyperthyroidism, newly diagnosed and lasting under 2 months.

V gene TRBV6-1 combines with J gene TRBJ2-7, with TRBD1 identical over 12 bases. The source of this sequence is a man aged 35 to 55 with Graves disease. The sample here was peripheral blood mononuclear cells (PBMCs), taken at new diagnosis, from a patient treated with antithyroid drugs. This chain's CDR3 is CAIGDRGRRESSYEQYF. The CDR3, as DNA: TGTGCCATAGGGGACAGGGGGCGACGAGAGAGCTCCTACGAGCAGTACTTC.